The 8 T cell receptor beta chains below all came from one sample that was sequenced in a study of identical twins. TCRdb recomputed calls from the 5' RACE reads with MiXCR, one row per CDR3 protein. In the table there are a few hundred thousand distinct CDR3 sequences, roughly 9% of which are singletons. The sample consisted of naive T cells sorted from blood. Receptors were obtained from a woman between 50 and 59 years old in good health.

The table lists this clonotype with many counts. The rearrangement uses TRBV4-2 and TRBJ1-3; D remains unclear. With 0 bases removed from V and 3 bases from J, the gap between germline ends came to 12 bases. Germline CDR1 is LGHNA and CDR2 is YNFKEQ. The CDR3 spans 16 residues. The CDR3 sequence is CASSQDRGTLGNTIYF. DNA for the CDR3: TGTGCCAGCAGCCAAGATCGAGGCACCCTTGGAAACACCATATATTTT.

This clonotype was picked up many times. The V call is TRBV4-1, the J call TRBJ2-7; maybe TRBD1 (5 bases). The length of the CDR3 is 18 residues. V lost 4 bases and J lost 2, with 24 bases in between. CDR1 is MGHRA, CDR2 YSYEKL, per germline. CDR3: CASSLAPDSPTPTYEQYF. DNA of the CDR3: TGCGCCAGCAGCCTGGCCCCCGACAGCCCTACACCAACCTACGAGCAGTACTTC.

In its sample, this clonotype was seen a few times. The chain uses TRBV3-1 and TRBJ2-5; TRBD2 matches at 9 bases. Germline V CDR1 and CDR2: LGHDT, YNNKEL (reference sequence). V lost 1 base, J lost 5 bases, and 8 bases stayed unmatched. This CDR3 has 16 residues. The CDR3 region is CASSQGASGTWETQYF. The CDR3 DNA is TGTGCCAGCAGCCAAGGGGCTAGCGGGACGTGGGAGACCCAGTACTTC.

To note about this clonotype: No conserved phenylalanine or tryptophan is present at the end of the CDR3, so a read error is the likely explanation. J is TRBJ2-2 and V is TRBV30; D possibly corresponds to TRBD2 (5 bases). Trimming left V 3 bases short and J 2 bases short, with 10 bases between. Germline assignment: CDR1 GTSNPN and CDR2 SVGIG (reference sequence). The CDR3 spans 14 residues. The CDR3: CAWSLAYNTGELFL. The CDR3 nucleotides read TGTGCCTGGAGCTTAGCGTACAACACCGGGGAGCTGTTTTTG.

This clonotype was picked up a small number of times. The CDR3 is CAILHLSTEAFF. The CDR3 DNA follows: TGTGCCATCCTCCATTTAAGCACTGAAGCTTTCTTT. The rearrangement links TRBV27 to TRBJ1-1; D gene uncertain. V was shortened by 10 bases and J by 4 bases, with 13 bases between the two germline ends. Per the germline V gene, CDR1 is MNHEY and CDR2 is SMNVEV (reference sequence). The CDR3 runs 12 residues.

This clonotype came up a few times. Here the CDR3 reads CAGRSSSGRMADTQYF. The CDR3 DNA is TGTGCCGGTCGAAGCTCTAGCGGGAGAATGGCAGATACGCAGTATTTT. The chain couples TRBV5-4 to TRBJ2-3, with 10 nucleotides matching TRBD2. CDR1 is SGHNT, CDR2 YYREEE, per germline (reference sequence). Germline trimming cut 10 bases from V and 4 bases from J; bases unmatched to any gene: 15. CDR3 length: 16 amino acids.

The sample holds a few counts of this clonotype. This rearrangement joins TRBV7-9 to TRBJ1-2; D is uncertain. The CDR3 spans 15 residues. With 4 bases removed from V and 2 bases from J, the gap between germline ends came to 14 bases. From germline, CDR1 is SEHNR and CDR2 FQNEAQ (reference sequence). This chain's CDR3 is CASSSPLGRNYGYTF. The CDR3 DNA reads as TGTGCCAGCAGCTCGCCACTCGGACGGAACTATGGCTACACCTTC.

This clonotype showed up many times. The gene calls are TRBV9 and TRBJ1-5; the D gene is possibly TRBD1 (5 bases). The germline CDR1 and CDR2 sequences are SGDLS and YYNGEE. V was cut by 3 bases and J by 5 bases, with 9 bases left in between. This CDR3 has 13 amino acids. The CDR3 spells CASSETEDQPQHF. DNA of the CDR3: TGTGCCAGCAGCGAGACAGAAGATCAGCCCCAGCATTTT.